A selection of T cell receptor beta chains follows, all from one sample in a study of blood T cell repertoires in COVID-19. The table came from immunoSEQ multiplex PCR; TCRdb's copy has only in-frame clones and leaves some out. Of more than 150,000 clones in the sample, 81% were seen once. The material sequenced was peripheral blood. These TCRs come from a woman over 75 with COVID-19, enrolled during active disease. Each CDR3 is given with its conserved first and last residue.

>TRBJ1-2|TRBV7-2
CASSLIDRVGGYTF
>TRBJ2-3|TRBV10-3
CAIGLAGRDTQYF
>TRBJ2-1|TRBV19
CASSPLAGIPYNEQFF
>TRBJ1-5|TRBV6-1
CASSEIGAGQPQHF
>TRBJ1-2|TRBV7-9
CASNQQGDYGYTF
>TRBJ1-1|TRBV11-2
CASRSTGGREAFF
>TRBJ2-7|TRBV21-1
CASSPRDWSGSGYEQYF
>TRBJ1-1|TRBV7-9
CASSLAGINEAFF
>TRBJ2-3|TRBV4-3
CASSQDRPFPTQYF
>TRBJ2-5|TRBV3-1/TRBV3-2
CASSQVWGGVETQYF